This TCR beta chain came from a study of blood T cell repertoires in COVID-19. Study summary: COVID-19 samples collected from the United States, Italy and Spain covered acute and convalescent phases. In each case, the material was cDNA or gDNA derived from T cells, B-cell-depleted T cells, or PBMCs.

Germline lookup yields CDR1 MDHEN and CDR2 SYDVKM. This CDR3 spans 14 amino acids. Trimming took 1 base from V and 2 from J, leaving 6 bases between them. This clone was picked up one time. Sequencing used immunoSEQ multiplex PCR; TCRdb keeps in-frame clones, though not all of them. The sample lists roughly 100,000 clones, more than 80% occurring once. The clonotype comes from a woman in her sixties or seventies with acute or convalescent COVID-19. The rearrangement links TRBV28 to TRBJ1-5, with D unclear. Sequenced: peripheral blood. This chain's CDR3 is CASSLSQGNQPQHF. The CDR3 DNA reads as TGTGCCAGCAGTTTATCGCAGGGCAATCAGCCCCAGCATTTT. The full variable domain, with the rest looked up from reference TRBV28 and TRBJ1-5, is DVKVTQSSRYLVKRTGEKVFLECVQDMDHENMFWYRQDPGLGLRLIYFSYDVKMKEKGDIPEGYSVSREKKERFSLILESASTNQTSMYLCASSLSQGNQPQHFGDGTRLSIL.